Here is one TCR beta chain with its context. This clonotype was seen at least ten times. What this receptor recognizes is not known. A junction boundary mismatches the germline segment, possibly from a read error. Based on the germline V gene (reference sequence), the CDR1 and CDR2 sequences are SEHNR and FQNEAQ. From cysteine to phenylalanine, the CDR3 is 15 amino acids long. Only the CDR3 DNA stays, 45 bases, in frame from base 1. These data come from a study of response to subunit inactivated influenza vaccine (dated by TCRdb to the late 2010s). Concerning the study at large: Deep quantitative T cell receptor repertoire profiling was used in the study to track responses to a trivalent subunit inactivated influenza vaccine.

Preparation of the library involved RT-PCR. Data came from an Illumina HiSeq 2500. The public reads were reprocessed in TCRdb via fastp at Q25 and MiXCR, keeping in-frame beta chains. CDR3 protein sequences are deduplicated, and each keeps its most common genes and DNA. For this sample the table gives about 780,000 distinct CDR3 sequences, of which less than 20% were detected only once. Jointly, the top ten make up about a tenth of the sample. Study-wide conclusions, independent of this receptor: The authors suggested that each seasonal influenza vaccination may recruit only a limited number of new T cells.

The TCR comes from a man aged 50 or older who received an inactivated influenza vaccine. Donor details come from another sample of the same person, matched by shared clones. The sample in question was PBMCs from blood, obtained less than 6 days after vaccination. The chain links TRBV7-9 with TRBJ2-3; TRBD2 agrees with 12 junctional bases. The bases are TGTGCCAGCAGCCTGACTAGCGGGAGCAGAGATACGCAGTATTTT. Its coded protein is CASSLTSGSRDTQYF.